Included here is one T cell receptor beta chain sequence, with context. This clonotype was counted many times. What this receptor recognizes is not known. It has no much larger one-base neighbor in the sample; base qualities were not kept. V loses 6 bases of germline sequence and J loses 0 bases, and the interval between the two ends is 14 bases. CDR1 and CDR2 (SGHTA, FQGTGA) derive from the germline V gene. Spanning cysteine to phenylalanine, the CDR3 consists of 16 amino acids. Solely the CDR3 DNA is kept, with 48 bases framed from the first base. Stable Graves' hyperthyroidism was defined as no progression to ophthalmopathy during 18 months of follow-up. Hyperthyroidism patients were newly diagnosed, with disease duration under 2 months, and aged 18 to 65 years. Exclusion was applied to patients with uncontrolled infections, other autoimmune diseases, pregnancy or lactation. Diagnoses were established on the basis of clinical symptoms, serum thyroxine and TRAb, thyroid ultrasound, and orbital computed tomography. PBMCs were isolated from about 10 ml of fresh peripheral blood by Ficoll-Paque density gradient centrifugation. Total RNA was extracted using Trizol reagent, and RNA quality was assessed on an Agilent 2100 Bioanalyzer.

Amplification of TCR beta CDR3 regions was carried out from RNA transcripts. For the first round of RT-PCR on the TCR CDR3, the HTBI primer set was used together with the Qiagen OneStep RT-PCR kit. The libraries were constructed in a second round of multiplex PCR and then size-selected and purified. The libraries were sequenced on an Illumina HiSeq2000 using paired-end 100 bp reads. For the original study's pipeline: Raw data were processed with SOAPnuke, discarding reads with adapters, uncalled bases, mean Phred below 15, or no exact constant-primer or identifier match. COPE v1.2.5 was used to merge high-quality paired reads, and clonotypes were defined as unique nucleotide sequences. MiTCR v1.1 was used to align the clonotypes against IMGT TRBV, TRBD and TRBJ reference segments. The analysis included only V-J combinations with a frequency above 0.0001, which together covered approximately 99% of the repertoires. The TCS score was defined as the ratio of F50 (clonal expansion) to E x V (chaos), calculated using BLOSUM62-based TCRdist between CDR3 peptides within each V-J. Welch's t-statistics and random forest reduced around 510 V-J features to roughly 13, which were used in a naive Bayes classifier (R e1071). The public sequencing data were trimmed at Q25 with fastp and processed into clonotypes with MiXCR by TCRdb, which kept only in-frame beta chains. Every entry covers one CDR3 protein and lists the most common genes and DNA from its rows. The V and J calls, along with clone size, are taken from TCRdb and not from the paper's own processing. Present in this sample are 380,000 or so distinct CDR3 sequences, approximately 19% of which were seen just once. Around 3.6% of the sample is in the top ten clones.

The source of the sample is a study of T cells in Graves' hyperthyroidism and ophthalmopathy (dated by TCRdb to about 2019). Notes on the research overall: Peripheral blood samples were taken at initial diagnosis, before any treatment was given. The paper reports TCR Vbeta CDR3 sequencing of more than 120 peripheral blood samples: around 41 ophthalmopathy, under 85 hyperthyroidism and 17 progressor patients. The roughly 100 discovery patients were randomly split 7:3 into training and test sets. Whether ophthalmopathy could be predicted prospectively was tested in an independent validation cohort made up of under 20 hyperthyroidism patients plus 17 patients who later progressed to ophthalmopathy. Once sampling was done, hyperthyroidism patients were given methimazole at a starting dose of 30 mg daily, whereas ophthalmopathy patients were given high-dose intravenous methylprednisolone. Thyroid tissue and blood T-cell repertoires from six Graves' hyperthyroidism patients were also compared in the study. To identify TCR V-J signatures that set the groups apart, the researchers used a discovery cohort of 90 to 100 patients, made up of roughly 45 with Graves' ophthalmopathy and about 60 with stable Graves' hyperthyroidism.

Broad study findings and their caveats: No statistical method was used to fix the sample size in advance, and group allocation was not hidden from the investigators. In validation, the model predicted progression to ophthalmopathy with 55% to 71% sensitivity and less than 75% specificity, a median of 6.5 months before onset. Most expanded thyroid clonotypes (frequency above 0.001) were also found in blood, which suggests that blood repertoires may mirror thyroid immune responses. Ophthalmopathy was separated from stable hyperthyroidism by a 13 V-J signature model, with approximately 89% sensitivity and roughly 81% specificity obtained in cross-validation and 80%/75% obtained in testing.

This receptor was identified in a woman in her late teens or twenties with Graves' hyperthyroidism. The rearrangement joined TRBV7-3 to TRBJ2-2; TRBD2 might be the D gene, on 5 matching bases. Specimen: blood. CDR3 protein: CASSLHRGPNTGELFF. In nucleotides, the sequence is TGTGCCAGCAGTCTACACCGAGGGCCGAACACCGGGGAGCTGTTTTTT.